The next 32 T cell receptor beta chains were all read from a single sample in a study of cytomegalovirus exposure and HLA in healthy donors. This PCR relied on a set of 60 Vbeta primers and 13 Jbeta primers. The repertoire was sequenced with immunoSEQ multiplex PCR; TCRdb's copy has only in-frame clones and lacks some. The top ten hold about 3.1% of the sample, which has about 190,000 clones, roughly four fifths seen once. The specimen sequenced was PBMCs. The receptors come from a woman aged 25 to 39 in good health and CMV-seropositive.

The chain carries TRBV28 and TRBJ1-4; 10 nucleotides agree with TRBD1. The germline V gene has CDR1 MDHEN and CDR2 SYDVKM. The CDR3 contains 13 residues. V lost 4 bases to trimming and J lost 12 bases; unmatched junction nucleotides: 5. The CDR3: CASSSPGTGELFF. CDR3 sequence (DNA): TGTGCCAGCAGTTCACCTGGGACAGGGGAACTGTTTTTT.

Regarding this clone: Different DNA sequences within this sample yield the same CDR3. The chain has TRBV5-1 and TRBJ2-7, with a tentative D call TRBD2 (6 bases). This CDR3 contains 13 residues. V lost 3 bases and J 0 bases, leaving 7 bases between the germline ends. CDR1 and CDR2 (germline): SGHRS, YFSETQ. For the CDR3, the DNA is TGCGCCAGCAGCTCCGGGGGCTCCTACGAGCAGTACTTC. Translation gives CASSSGGSYEQYF.

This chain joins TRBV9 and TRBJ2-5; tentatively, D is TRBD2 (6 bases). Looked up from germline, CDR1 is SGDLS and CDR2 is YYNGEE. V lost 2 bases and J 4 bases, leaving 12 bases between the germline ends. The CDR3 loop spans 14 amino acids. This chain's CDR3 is CASSVRLGAETQYF. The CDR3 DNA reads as TGTGCCAGCAGCGTCCGACTAGGGGCAGAGACCCAGTACTTC.

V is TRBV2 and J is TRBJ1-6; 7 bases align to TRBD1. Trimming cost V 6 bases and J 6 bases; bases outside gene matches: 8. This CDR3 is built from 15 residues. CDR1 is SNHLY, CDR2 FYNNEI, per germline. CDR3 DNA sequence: TGTGCCAGCAGGTCCGCCGGGACAGTTAATTCACCCCTCCACTTT. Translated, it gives CASRSAGTVNSPLHF.

The DNA for the CDR3 is TGCGCCAGCAGCTTGCCTGGGACTAGCGGCGCCAGGGAGCAGTTCTTC. Amino acids: CASSLPGTSGAREQFF. V and J are TRBV5-1 and TRBJ2-1, with 11 bases matching TRBD2. CDR1 is SGHRS and CDR2 is YFSETQ in the germline V gene. V lost 1 base, J lost 10 bases, and 10 bases stayed unmatched. This CDR3 spans 16 amino acids.

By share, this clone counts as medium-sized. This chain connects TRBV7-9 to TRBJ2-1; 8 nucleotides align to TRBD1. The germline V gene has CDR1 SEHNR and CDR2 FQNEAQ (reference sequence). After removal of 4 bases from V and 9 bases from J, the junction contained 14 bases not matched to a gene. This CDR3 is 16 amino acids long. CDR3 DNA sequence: TGTGCCAGCAGCTCCACGACAGGGGAATTAAGCGGTGAGCAGTTCTTC. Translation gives CASSSTTGELSGEQFF.

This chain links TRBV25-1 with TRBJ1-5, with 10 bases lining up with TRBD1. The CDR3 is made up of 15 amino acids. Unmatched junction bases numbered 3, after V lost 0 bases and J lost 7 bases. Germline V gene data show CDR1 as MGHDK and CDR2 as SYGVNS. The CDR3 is CASSEYGDRGQPQHF. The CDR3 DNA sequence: TGTGCCAGCAGTGAATACGGGGACAGGGGACAGCCCCAGCATTTT.

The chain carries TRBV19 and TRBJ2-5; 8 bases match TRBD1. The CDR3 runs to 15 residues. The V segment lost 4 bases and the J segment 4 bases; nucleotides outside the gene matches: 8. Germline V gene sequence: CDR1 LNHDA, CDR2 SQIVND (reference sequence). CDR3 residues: CASSTAQGVGETQYF. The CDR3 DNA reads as TGTGCCAGTAGTACGGCACAGGGGGTAGGAGAGACCCAGTACTTC.

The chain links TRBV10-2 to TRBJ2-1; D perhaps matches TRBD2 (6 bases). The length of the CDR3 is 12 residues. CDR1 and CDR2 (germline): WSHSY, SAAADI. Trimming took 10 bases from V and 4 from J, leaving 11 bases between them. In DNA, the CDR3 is TGCGCCACGCTGGCGGGGTACAATGAGCAGTTCTTC. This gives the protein CATLAGYNEQFF.

CDR3 region: CAGGAGYYEQYF. The CDR3 DNA follows: TGTGCCGGCGGGGCAGGGTACTACGAGCAGTACTTC. V gene TRBV6-1 combines with J gene TRBJ2-5; D may be TRBD2 (6 bases). The J call may not be correct, given that the DNA end is closer to TRBJ2-7. Germline CDR1 MNHNS, CDR2 SASEGT. The CDR3 is 12 amino acids.

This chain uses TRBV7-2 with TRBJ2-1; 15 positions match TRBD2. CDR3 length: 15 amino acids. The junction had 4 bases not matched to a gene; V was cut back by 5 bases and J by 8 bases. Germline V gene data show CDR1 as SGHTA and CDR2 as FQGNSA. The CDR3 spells CASSRGLAGGYEQFF. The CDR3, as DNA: TGTGCCAGCAGCCGGGGACTAGCGGGAGGATATGAGCAGTTCTTC.

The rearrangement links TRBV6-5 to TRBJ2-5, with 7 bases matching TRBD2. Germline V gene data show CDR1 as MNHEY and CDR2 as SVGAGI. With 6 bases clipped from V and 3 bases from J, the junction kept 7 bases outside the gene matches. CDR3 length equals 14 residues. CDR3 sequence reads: CASRGTIVEETQYF. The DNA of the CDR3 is TGTGCCAGCAGAGGGACTATCGTGGAAGAGACCCAGTACTTC.

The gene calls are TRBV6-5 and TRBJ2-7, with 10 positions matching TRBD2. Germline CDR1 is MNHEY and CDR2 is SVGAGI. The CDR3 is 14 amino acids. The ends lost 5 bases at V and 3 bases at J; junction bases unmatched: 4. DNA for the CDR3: TGTGCCAGCAGTCGACTAGCGGGCGTCTACGAGCAGTACTTC. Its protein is CASSRLAGVYEQYF.

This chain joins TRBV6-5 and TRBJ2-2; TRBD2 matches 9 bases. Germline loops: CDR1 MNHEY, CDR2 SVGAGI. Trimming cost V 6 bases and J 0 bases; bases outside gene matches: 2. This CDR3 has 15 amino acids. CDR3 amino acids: CASRSSGTNTGELFF. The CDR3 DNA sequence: TGTGCCAGCAGATCTAGCGGGACGAACACCGGGGAGCTGTTTTTT.

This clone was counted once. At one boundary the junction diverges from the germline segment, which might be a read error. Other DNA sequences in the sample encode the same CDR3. The CDR3 reads CASSLRLAGNTGELFF. Written as DNA, the CDR3 is TGTGCCAGCAGCCTGAGACTAGCGGGCAACACCGGGGAGCTGTTCTTT. The rearrangement links TRBV7-8 to TRBJ2-2; 10 bases are a match to TRBD2. CDR1 is SGHVS and CDR2 is FQNEAQ in the germline V gene. The CDR3 totals 16 residues. The full variable domain, rest sourced from reference TRBV7-8 and TRBJ2-2, is GAGVSQSPRYKVAKRGQDVALRCDPISGHVSLFWYQQALGQGPEFLTYFQNEAQLDKSGLPSDRFFAERPEGSVSTLKIQRTQQEDSAVYLCASSLRLAGNTGELFFGEGSRLTVL.

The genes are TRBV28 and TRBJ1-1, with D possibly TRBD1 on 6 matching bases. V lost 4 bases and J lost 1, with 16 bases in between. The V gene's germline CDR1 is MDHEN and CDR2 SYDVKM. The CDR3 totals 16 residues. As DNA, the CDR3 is TGTGCCAGCAGTTCAGCCAGACAGGTCCGGAACACTGAAGCTTTCTTT. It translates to CASSSARQVRNTEAFF.

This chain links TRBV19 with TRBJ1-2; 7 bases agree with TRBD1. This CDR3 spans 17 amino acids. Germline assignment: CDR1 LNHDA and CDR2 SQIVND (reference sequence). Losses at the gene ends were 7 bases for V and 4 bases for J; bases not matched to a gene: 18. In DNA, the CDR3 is TGTGCCAGTAATCACGGGACAGTTCACCTTGAGGGCTATGGCTACACCTTC. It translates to CASNHGTVHLEGYGYTF.

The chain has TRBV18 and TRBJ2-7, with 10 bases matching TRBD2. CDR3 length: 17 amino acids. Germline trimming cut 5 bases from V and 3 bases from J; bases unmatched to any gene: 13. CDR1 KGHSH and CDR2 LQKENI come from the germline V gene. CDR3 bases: TGTGCCAGCTCATCCTCCCTAGGGGTAGCGGGAGGCTACGAGCAGTACTTC. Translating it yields CASSSSLGVAGGYEQYF.

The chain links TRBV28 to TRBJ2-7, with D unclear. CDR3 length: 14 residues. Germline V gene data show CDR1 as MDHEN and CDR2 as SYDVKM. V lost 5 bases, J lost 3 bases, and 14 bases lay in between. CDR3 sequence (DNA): TGTGCCAGCAGTCCCCTAGGCGGATACTACGAGCAGTACTTC. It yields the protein CASSPLGGYYEQYF.

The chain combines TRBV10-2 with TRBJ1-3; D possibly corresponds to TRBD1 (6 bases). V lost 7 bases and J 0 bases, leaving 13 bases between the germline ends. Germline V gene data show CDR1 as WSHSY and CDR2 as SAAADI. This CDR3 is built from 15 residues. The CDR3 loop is CASKQGQSSGNTIYF. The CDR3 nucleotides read TGCGCCAGCAAACAGGGCCAAAGCTCTGGAAACACCATATATTTT.

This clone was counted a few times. CDR3 coding DNA: TGTGCCAGCAAGACTAGCGGGGGGACCTACGAGCAGTACTTC. Residues: CASKTSGGTYEQYF. This chain connects TRBV6-1 to TRBJ2-7; TRBD2 matches 13 bases. Germline loops: CDR1 MNHNS, CDR2 SASEGT. The J segment lost 2 bases and the V segment lost 7 bases, leaving 2 bases of the junction unmatched. This CDR3 region has 14 residues.

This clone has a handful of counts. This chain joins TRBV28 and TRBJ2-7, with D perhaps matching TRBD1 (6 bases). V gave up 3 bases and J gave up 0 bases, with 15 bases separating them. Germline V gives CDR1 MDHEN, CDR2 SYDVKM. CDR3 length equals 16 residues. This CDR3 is CASSFTPGVPSYEQYF. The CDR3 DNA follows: TGTGCCAGCAGTTTCACCCCAGGGGTGCCCTCCTACGAGCAGTACTTC.

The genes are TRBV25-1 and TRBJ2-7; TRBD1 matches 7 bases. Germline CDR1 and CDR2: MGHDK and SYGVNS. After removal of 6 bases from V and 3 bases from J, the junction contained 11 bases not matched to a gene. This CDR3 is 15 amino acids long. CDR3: CASRGLPGQHYEQYF. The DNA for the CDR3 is TGTGCCAGCAGAGGACTTCCGGGACAGCACTACGAGCAGTACTTC.

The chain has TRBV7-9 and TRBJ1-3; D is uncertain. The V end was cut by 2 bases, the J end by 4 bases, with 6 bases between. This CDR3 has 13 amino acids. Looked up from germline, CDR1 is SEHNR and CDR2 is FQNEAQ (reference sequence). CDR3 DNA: TGTGCCAGCAGCTTAATGGAGGGAAACACCATATATTTT. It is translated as CASSLMEGNTIYF.

The CDR3 sequence: CASSTTGSEAFF. CDR3 DNA sequence: TGTGCCAGCAGCACGACAGGCAGTGAAGCTTTCTTT. The genes are TRBV5-4 and TRBJ1-1, with D perhaps matching TRBD1 (6 bases). The V gene lost 4 bases and the J gene lost 7 bases, with 11 bases spanning the gap. This CDR3 has 12 residues. Germline-derived CDR1 and CDR2 are SGHNT and YYREEE (reference sequence).

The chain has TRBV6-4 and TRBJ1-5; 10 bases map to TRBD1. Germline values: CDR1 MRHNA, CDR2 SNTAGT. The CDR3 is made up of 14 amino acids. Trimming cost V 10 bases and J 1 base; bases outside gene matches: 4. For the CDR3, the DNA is TGTGCCAAACAGGGACAGGGGAGCAATCAGCCCCAGCATTTT. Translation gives CAKQGQGSNQPQHF.

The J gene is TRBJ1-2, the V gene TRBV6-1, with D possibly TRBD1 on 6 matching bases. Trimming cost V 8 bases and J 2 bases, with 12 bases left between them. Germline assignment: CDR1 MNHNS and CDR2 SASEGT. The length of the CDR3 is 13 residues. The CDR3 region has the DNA TGTGCCAGCTTCAGGGGATCAAACTATGGCTACACCTTC. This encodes CASFRGSNYGYTF.

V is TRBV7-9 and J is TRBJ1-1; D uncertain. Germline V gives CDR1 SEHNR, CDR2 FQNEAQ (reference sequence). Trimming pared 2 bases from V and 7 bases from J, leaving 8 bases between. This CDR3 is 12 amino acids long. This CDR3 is CASSLSGSEAFF. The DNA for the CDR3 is TGTGCCAGCAGCTTATCGGGGAGTGAAGCTTTCTTT.

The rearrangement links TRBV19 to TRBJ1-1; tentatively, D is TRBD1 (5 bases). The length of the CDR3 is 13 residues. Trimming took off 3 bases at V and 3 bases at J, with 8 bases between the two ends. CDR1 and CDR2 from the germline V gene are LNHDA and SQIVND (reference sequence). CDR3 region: CASSMAGHTEAFF. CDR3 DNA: TGTGCCAGTAGTATGGCAGGGCACACTGAAGCTTTCTTT. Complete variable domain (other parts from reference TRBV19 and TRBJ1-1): DGGITQSPKYLFRKEGQNVTLSCEQNLNHDAMYWYRQDPGQGLRLIYYSQIVNDFQKGDIAEGYSVSREKKESFPLTVTSAQKNPTAFYLCASSMAGHTEAFFGQGTRLTVV.

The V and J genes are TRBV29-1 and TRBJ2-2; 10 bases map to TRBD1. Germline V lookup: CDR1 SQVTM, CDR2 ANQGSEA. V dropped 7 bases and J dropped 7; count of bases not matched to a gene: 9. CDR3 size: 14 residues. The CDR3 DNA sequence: TGCAGCGCCCGGGACAGGGGACTGGACGGGGAGCTGTTTTTT. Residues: CSARDRGLDGELFF.

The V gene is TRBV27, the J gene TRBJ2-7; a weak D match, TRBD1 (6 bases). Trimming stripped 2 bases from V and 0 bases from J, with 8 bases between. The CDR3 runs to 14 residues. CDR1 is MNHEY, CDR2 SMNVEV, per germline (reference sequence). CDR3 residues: CASSLRDTSYEQYF. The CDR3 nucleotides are TGTGCCAGCAGTTTAAGGGACACCTCCTACGAGCAGTACTTC.

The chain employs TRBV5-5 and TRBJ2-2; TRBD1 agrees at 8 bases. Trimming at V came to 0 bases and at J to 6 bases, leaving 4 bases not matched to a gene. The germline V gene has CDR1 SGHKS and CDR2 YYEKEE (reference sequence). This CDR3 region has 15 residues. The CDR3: CASSLGQGFAGELFF. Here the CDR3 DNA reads TGTGCCAGCAGCTTGGGACAGGGGTTCGCCGGGGAGCTGTTTTTT.